One sample yielded the 25 T cell receptor beta chains listed below, sequenced in a study of cytomegalovirus exposure and HLA in healthy donors. Primers for the PCR totalled 60 Vbeta and 13 Jbeta. Only in-frame clones appear in the TCRdb table, and some are missing; sequencing was by immunoSEQ multiplex PCR. The table has 55,000 to 80,000 clones, 65% to 70% seen once; the top ten hold about 2.1%. The sample comprised PBMCs. These receptors all come from a woman aged 25 to 39 in good health and CMV-seronegative.

This sequence joins TRBV6-6 and TRBJ1-5; TRBD1 is a possible D gene (6 bases). CDR1 and CDR2 from the germline V gene are MNHNY and SVGAGI (reference sequence). The CDR3 contains 14 residues. The germline V and J ends were trimmed by 4 bases and 4 bases, with 11 bases remaining between them. The chain's CDR3 is CASSSGTTNQPQHF. Written as DNA, the CDR3 is TGTGCCAGCAGTTCCGGGACAACAAATCAGCCCCAGCATTTT.

A note on this clone: Other DNA sequences in the same sample also yield this CDR3. The J gene is TRBJ2-5, the V gene TRBV30; no definite D call. The CDR3 extends over 12 amino acids. CDR1 and CDR2 from the germline V gene are GTSNPN and SVGIG (reference sequence). V lost 2 bases, J lost 1 base, and 5 bases lay in between. CDR3 residues: CAWSPGQETQYF. The CDR3 DNA reads as TGTGCCTGGAGTCCCGGCCAAGAGACCCAGTACTTC.

There are a few counts of this clone. This rearrangement joins TRBV6-1 to TRBJ1-6; D possibly corresponds to TRBD1 (5 bases). CDR1 is MNHNS and CDR2 is SASEGT in the germline V gene. Trimming cost V 3 bases and J 10 bases, with 13 bases left between them. CDR3 length: 14 amino acids. The CDR3 DNA reads as TGTGCCAGCAGTGACGTCCAGGGTGCGTCACCCCTCCACTTT. Protein: CASSDVQGASPLHF.

The chain combines TRBV18 with TRBJ2-7; D is possibly TRBD2 (6 bases). CDR3 length equals 14 residues. CDR1 KGHSH and CDR2 LQKENI come from the germline V gene. Trimming left V 2 bases short and J 4 bases short, with 12 bases between. CDR3 in amino acids: CASSPSPGRYEQYF. CDR3 sequence (DNA): TGTGCCAGCTCACCAAGCCCCGGGAGATACGAGCAGTACTTC.

The chain uses TRBV6-6 and TRBJ2-2; 9 bases map to TRBD1. The CDR3 runs 15 residues. CDR1 is MNHNY, CDR2 SVGAGI, per germline (reference sequence). The V gene end was trimmed by 5 bases and the J gene end by 5 bases; junction bases not matched to a gene: 6. CDR3 in DNA: TGTGCCAGCAGTAAGGACAGGGGAGGAACCGGGGAGCTGTTTTTT. Protein: CASSKDRGGTGELFF.

The chain combines TRBV6-6 with TRBJ1-3; 8 nucleotides agree with TRBD1. This CDR3 region has 14 residues. Germline CDR1 reads MNHNY; CDR2 reads SVGAGI (reference sequence). V lost 4 bases, J lost 3 bases, and 2 bases stayed unmatched. This CDR3 is CASSLQGVGNTIYF. The CDR3 DNA is TGTGCCAGCAGTTTACAGGGGGTTGGAAACACCATATATTTT.

The chain couples TRBV9 to TRBJ2-1; TRBD1 matches at 11 bases. Germline values: CDR1 SGDLS, CDR2 YYNGEE. J was trimmed by 6 bases and V by 4 bases; bases with no gene match: 6. The CDR3 extends over 15 amino acids. This chain's CDR3 is CASSQGQGAVNEQFF. CDR3 in DNA: TGTGCCAGCAGCCAAGGACAGGGGGCAGTCAATGAGCAGTTCTTC.

V is TRBV30 and J is TRBJ2-1, with 8 bases aligning to TRBD2. Germline V gene sequence: CDR1 GTSNPN, CDR2 SVGIG (reference sequence). CDR3 size: 13 residues. V shed 0 bases and J 10 bases; nucleotides not matched to a gene: 5. Here the CDR3 reads CAWSVSGGWEQFF. The CDR3 DNA follows: TGTGCCTGGAGTGTCAGCGGGGGTTGGGAGCAGTTCTTC.

The chain couples TRBV6-1 to TRBJ2-7; D not certain. This CDR3 comprises 15 residues. Deletions cut 4 bases from V and 4 bases from J, with 17 bases between. Germline V gene data show CDR1 as MNHNS and CDR2 as SASEGT. The CDR3 loop is CASSAAGTYLYEQYF. The CDR3 DNA follows: TGTGCCAGCAGTGCCGCAGGTACTTACTTGTACGAGCAGTACTTC.

DNA for the CDR3: TGTGCCAGCAGTTTATCGGGGACTAGCGGGGGGTTAAATGAGCAGTTCTTC. It encodes CASSLSGTSGGLNEQFF. V gene TRBV27 combines with J gene TRBJ2-1; 15 nucleotides agree with TRBD2. J lost 7 bases, V lost 0 bases, and 4 bases had no gene match. CDR3 size: 17 residues. Germline V CDR1 and CDR2: MNHEY, SMNVEV (reference sequence).

The chain links TRBV15 to TRBJ2-3; D gene unclear. The V and J ends lost 5 bases and 8 bases respectively, with 11 bases between them. The CDR3 runs 12 residues. CDR1 is LNHNV and CDR2 is YYDKDF in the germline V gene (reference sequence). CDR3 in amino acids: CATSPRRGTQYF. For the CDR3, the DNA is TGTGCCACCAGCCCTAGGCGCGGTACGCAGTATTTT.

The V and J genes are TRBV4-2 and TRBJ1-1; 7 bases align to TRBD1. This CDR3 is built from 15 residues. J gave up 1 base and V 5 bases, and 7 bases lay outside the gene matches. Per germline, CDR1 LGHNA and CDR2 YNFKEQ. The CDR3 protein is CASSSWTGSNTEAFF. For the CDR3, the DNA is TGTGCCAGCAGCTCCTGGACAGGATCGAACACTGAAGCTTTCTTT.

This clone was recorded a few times. This chain uses TRBV19 with TRBJ1-1; possible D gene TRBD1, 5 bases. V lost 5 bases to trimming and J lost 1 base, with 14 bases between them. Germline CDR1 LNHDA, CDR2 SQIVND (reference sequence). The CDR3 is 15 amino acids. The CDR3 is CASSAIRTGNTEAFF. CDR3 in DNA: TGTGCCAGTAGTGCGATCAGAACAGGGAACACTGAAGCTTTCTTT.

For the CDR3, the DNA is TGTGCCAGCAGCCACGTGGGACAGGGTAATGGCTACACCTTC. It is translated as CASSHVGQGNGYTF. V and J are TRBV5-8 and TRBJ1-2, with 9 bases identical to TRBD1. The J segment lost 6 bases and the V segment lost 4 bases, leaving 7 bases of the junction unmatched. The germline gives CDR1 SGHTS, CDR2 YDEGEE. This CDR3 is built from 14 residues.

The gene calls are TRBV6-1 and TRBJ2-1; the D gene is possibly TRBD2 (5 bases). Between the trimmed V and J ends, which lost 7 bases and 1 base, there was a span of 11 bases. Per the germline V gene, CDR1 is MNHNS and CDR2 is SASEGT. The CDR3 covers 14 residues. The DNA for the CDR3 is TGTGCCAGCAAGGTCCCGGGGTCCTACAATGAGCAGTTCTTC. Its protein is CASKVPGSYNEQFF.

This chain links TRBV19 with TRBJ2-1; 7 bases agree with TRBD1. This CDR3 has 15 amino acids. Germline V CDR1 and CDR2: LNHDA, SQIVND (reference sequence). V dropped 7 bases and J dropped 2; count of bases not matched to a gene: 8. The CDR3 here is CASTNDRETYNEQFF. CDR3 DNA sequence: TGTGCCAGTACTAACGACAGGGAGACCTACAATGAGCAGTTCTTC.

The rearrangement links TRBV11-2 to TRBJ1-6; weak D call: TRBD1 (6 bases). V was cut by 1 base and J by 13 bases, with 26 bases left in between. The germline V gene has CDR1 SGHAT and CDR2 FQNNGV. The CDR3 sequence is 18 residues long. CDR3 protein: CASSLGFRGRGLLFPLHF. CDR3 bases: TGTGCCAGCAGCTTAGGGTTTCGGGGCAGGGGCCTTCTTTTTCCCCTCCACTTT. The full variable domain, in which reference TRBV11-2 and TRBJ1-6 provide the parts outside the CDR3, is EAGVAQSPRYKIIEKRQSVAFWCNPISGHATLYWYQQILGQGPKLLIQFQNNGVVDDSQLPKDRFSAERLKGVDSTLKIQPAKLEDSAVYLCASSLGFRGRGLLFPLHFGNGTRLTVT.

This clone showed up just once. This chain links TRBV5-1 with TRBJ2-5, with TRBD1 identical over 7 bases. Unmatched junction bases numbered 7, after V lost 0 bases and J lost 5 bases. The CDR3 is 15 residues long. Germline-derived CDR1 and CDR2 are SGHRS and YFSETQ. The CDR3 DNA reads as TGCGCCAGCAGCTTGGGTGGGGGACAGAGGGAGACCCAGTACTTC. Translation gives CASSLGGGQRETQYF.

The V gene is TRBV5-4, the J gene TRBJ2-7; TRBD1 agrees at 11 bases. CDR1 and CDR2 from the germline V gene are SGHNT and YYREEE (reference sequence). This CDR3 comprises 15 residues. Losses at the gene ends were 2 bases for V and 1 base for J; bases not matched to a gene: 2. CDR3 nucleotides: TGTGCCAGCAGCTTCGGGACAGGGGGATCCTACGAGCAGTACTTC. This gives the protein CASSFGTGGSYEQYF.

This clone was observed once. The chain has TRBV7-9 and TRBJ2-5, with D perhaps matching TRBD1 (5 bases). This CDR3 region has 15 residues. Germline CDR1 reads SEHNR; CDR2 reads FQNEAQ (reference sequence). V shed 0 bases and J shed 1 base, with 9 bases lying between them. The CDR3 here is CASSLALDTQETQYF. The CDR3, as DNA: TGTGCCAGCAGCTTAGCGCTGGACACCCAAGAGACCCAGTACTTC. The whole variable domain, remainder taken from reference TRBV7-9 and TRBJ2-5, is DTGVSQNPRHKITKRGQNVTFRCDPISEHNRLYWYRQTLGQGPEFLTYFQNEAQLEKSRLLSDRFSAERPKGSFSTLEIQRTEQGDSAMYLCASSLALDTQETQYFGPGTRLLVL.

V and J are TRBV25-1 and TRBJ2-5, with 8 bases fitting TRBD1. V was clipped by 4 bases and J by 5 bases; unmatched bases: 12. This CDR3 contains 16 residues. Germline V gene data show CDR1 as MGHDK and CDR2 as SYGVNS. The CDR3 region has the DNA TGTGCCAGCAGTGGGTACCGGGACAGGCCCAGGGAGACCCAGTACTTC. Its protein product is CASSGYRDRPRETQYF. Complete variable domain (other parts from reference TRBV25-1 and TRBJ2-5): EADIYQTPRYLVIGTGKKITLECSQTMGHDKMYWYQQDPGMELHLIHYSYGVNSTEKGDLSSESTVSRIRTEHFPLTLESARPSHTSQYLCASSGYRDRPRETQYFGPGTRLLVL.

The rearrangement links TRBV11-1 to TRBJ2-7; either TRBD1 or TRBD2 may fit D (5 bases each). Germline CDR1 and CDR2: SGHAT and FQDESV (reference sequence). Trimming cost V 5 bases and J 6 bases, with 14 bases left between them. This CDR3 comprises 13 residues. This CDR3 is CASSLEGWGEQYF. Here the CDR3 DNA reads TGTGCCAGCAGCCTAGAGGGGTGGGGCGAGCAGTACTTC. The whole variable domain, remainder taken from reference TRBV11-1 and TRBJ2-7, is EAEVAQSPRYKITEKSQAVAFWCDPISGHATLYWYRQILGQGPELLVQFQDESVVDDSQLPKDRFSAERLKGVDSTLKIQPAELGDSAMYLCASSLEGWGEQYFGPGTRLTVT.

For the CDR3, the DNA is TGTGCCAGCAGCTTAGTGTCGGGAAGCTCCTACGAGCAGTACTTC. Translated: CASSLVSGSSYEQYF. The genes are TRBV7-2 and TRBJ2-7; weak D call: TRBD2 (5 bases). CDR1 and CDR2 from the germline V gene are SGHTA and FQGNSA. The CDR3 runs to 15 residues. Trimming shortened V by 1 base and J by 0 bases, and 10 bases separated the two germline ends.

This clone turned up a few times. V gene TRBV7-6 combines with J gene TRBJ1-1; unclear D gene. The germline V gene encodes CDR1 SGHVS and CDR2 FNYEAQ. This CDR3 contains 11 residues. With 2 bases removed from V and 5 bases from J, the gap between germline ends came to 3 bases. CDR3 region: CASSLLTEAFF. The CDR3 region has the DNA TGTGCCAGCAGCTTATTAACTGAAGCTTTCTTT.

This chain links TRBV6-1 with TRBJ2-7; a weak D match, TRBD2 (5 bases). V gave up 0 bases and J gave up 6 bases, with 9 bases separating them. This CDR3 has 13 amino acids. The germline gives CDR1 MNHNS, CDR2 SASEGT. CDR3: CASSEARAGEQYF. The CDR3 DNA is TGTGCCAGCAGTGAAGCTAGGGCGGGCGAGCAGTACTTC.